A selection of T cell receptor beta chains follows, all from one sample in a study of CD8 T cells in ankylosing spondylitis. TCRdb reanalysed the 5' RACE reads using MiXCR and keeps one entry per CDR3 protein. The repertoire has around 440,000 distinct CDR3 sequences, under 20% of them found once; the top ten carry approximately 1%. The source material was blood, either unsorted or a sorted T cell fraction (not recorded which). These receptor sequences come from a male donor with ankylosing spondylitis. Both conserved end residues are part of each CDR3. Each record gives: D gene, J gene, V gene, clone size, CDR3 DNA, CDR3 protein. The D gene is left open where the match is weak. Clone size is not always given. Where it is, it says once, few, many or a class for expanded clones.

NA	TRBJ1-1	TRBV10-3	few	TGTGCCATCAGTCAGGGCTCTGAAGCTTTCTTT	CAISQGSEAFF
NA	TRBJ1-4	TRBV13	NA	TGTGCCAGCAGCCGCAGGCCCGGGATCGGGGTTGAAAAACTGTTTTTT	CASSRRPGIGVEKLFF
NA	TRBJ1-1	TRBV5-1	many	TGCGCCAGCAGCAGAGATCCGTCGGGCACTGAAGCTTTCTTT	CASSRDPSGTEAFF
NA	TRBJ1-5	TRBV3-1	few	TGTGCCAGCAGCCAAGCGGCCCAGCCCAATCAGCCCCAGCATTTT	CASSQAAQPNQPQHF
NA	TRBJ2-1	TRBV29-1	few	TGCAGCGCCTGGGGCGGGGCGAAAGGAGATTACAATGAGCAGTTCTTC	CSAWGGAKGDYNEQFF
NA	TRBJ2-4	TRBV10-3	NA	TGTGCCATCAGTGAAGGGCCCCATCAGTACTTC	CAISEGPHQYF
NA	TRBJ1-5	TRBV6-5	few	TGTGCCAGCAGTTACTCGATCCATAGCAATCAGCCCCAGCATTTT	CASSYSIHSNQPQHF
TRBD2	TRBJ2-5	TRBV4-3	few	TGCGCCAGCAGCCCGGGACTAGCGGAAGGGGAGACCCAGTACTTC	CASSPGLAEGETQYF
NA	TRBJ2-6	TRBV6-1	few	TGTGCCAGCAGTGCTCTCGAACACTCTGGGGCCAACGTCCTGACTTTC	CASSALEHSGANVLTF
NA	TRBJ1-5	TRBV7-9	NA	TGTGCCAGCACCTCAAGAGGGAACAATCAGCCCCAGCATTTT	CASTSRGNNQPQHF
TRBD2	TRBJ2-3	TRBV20-1	few	TGCAGTGCTAGAGATCCCCGGGGTAGCGGGGGGGACACAGATACGCAGTATTTT	CSARDPRGSGGDTDTQYF
TRBD2	TRBJ2-5	TRBV29-1	many	TGCAGCGCCCATCGGACTAGCGGGGAGACCCAGTACTTC	CSAHRTSGETQYF
NA	TRBJ1-1	TRBV5-1	NA	TGCGCCAGCAGCTTGGAGCCGACAGTACACACTGAAGCTTTCTTT	CASSLEPTVHTEAFF
NA	TRBJ1-4	TRBV12-3/TRBV12-4	NA	TGTGCCAGCAGCAACAATAACCAGGGAGTGGGAGAAAAACTGTTTTTT	CASSNNNQGVGEKLFF
NA	TRBJ1-2	TRBV9	few	TGTGCCAGCAGCGTAGCGCCAGACAGGTCGTATGGCTACACCTTC	CASSVAPDRSYGYTF
NA	TRBJ1-4	TRBV7-9	many	TGTGCCAGCAGCAGTAGTGAAAAACTGTTTTTT	CASSSSEKLFF
TRBD1	TRBJ2-7	TRBV6-5	NA	TGTGCCAGCAGTAACCGGGACAGGGGGTTTTACGAGCAGTACTTC	CASSNRDRGFYEQYF
NA	TRBJ1-1	TRBV20-1	few	TGCAGTGCTAGAGATGCGGGTCGTGACACTGAAGCTTTCTTT	CSARDAGRDTEAFF
NA	TRBJ1-5	TRBV27	NA	TGTGCCAGCAGTCCCGGGACGGACGGCAATCAGCCCCAGCATTTT	CASSPGTDGNQPQHF
TRBD1	TRBJ2-2	TRBV5-1	NA	TGCGCCAGCAGCTTGAGACCGACAGGGGCCGCCGGGGAGCTGTTTTTT	CASSLRPTGAAGELFF
NA	TRBJ2-1	TRBV11-2	NA	TGTGCCAGCAGGGACTACGGGGTACATGGGCAGTTCTTC	CASRDYGVHGQFF
TRBD1	TRBJ1-2	TRBV6-1	NA	TGTGCCAGCTCTGGTAGACAGGGCCATGGCTACACCTTC	CASSGRQGHGYTF
TRBD2	TRBJ2-1	TRBV5-1	few	TGCGCCAGCAGCTTCCTTAGCGGGAGGTACAATGAGCAGTTCTTC	CASSFLSGRYNEQFF
TRBD1	TRBJ1-1	TRBV20-1	few	TGCAGTGCTAGATTCTTGACAGGGATGAACACTGAAGCTTTCTTT	CSARFLTGMNTEAFF
TRBD1	TRBJ1-5	TRBV28	NA	TGTGCCAGCAGTATAACAGGGGTCAATAATCAGCCCCAGCATTTT	CASSITGVNNQPQHF
TRBD1	TRBJ1-2	TRBV28	NA	TGTGCCAGCAGTTTATCAAGACCCAGACAGGGTCGGATCGCCTTC	CASSLSRPRQGRIAF
NA	TRBJ1-5	TRBV3-1	few	TGTGCCAGCAGCGGCCGTATCGGACAGACGGAACTAGCCGTTTATCAGCCCCAGCATTTT	CASSGRIGQTELAVYQPQHF
NA	TRBJ2-1	TRBV9	few	TGTGCCAGCAGCGTAGGCCCCAGTACAGGGCAGTTCTTC	CASSVGPSTGQFF
TRBD2	TRBJ2-2	TRBV27	few	TGTGCCAGCAGTTTTCCGCGCGGGAGGAACACCGGGGAGCTGTTTTTT	CASSFPRGRNTGELFF
NA	TRBJ2-1	TRBV6-2/TRBV6-3	many	TGTGCCAGCAGCACGACGGGACAACTCAATGAGCAGTTCTTC	CASSTTGQLNEQFF
TRBD1	TRBJ1-1	TRBV7-2	many	TGTGCCAGCAGCTTTGGTGGGACAGCCCCCACTGAAGCTTTCTTT	CASSFGGTAPTEAFF
NA	TRBJ2-7	TRBV29-1	NA	TGCAGCGTGGGGGACACCGGAACTTTTTACGAGCAGTACTTC	CSVGDTGTFYEQYF
TRBD2	TRBJ2-7	TRBV6-2/TRBV6-3	NA	TGTGCCAGCAGTTTAAAGCGGGAGAAGTACTTC	CASSLKREKYF
TRBD2	TRBJ2-1	TRBV6-2/TRBV6-3	NA	TGTGCCAGCACCCGGGGCGGGACTAGCGGCAATGAGCAGTTCTTC	CASTRGGTSGNEQFF
NA	TRBJ2-3	TRBV9	NA	TGTGCCAGCAGCACAGACCACTCCGATACGCAGTATTTT	CASSTDHSDTQYF
NA	TRBJ2-7	TRBV28	NA	TGTGCCAGCAGTTTATTTCGCGTTGGCGAGCAGTACTTC	CASSLFRVGEQYF
NA	TRBJ2-5	TRBV3-1	few	TGTGCCAGCAGCCAAGTGAGCGTGGCCGGAGGGACCCAGTACTTC	CASSQVSVAGGTQYF
NA	TRBJ2-1	TRBV6-1	NA	TGTGCCAGCAGCCCTAGACGAAATGAGCAGTTCTTC	CASSPRRNEQFF
TRBD2	TRBJ2-7	TRBV7-8	NA	TGTGCCAGCAGCTTACCTGGACTAGCGGGAGTAGTCGAGCAGTACTTC	CASSLPGLAGVVEQYF
NA	TRBJ2-1	TRBV15	NA	TGTGCCACCAGCAGAGAATCGGGCAGCCGCTACAATGAGCAGTTCTTC	CATSRESGSRYNEQFF
NA	TRBJ1-5	TRBV20-1	NA	TGCAGTGCTAGAGATCCTAGCGGGAGAAATCAGCCCCAGCATTTT	CSARDPSGRNQPQHF
NA	TRBJ2-7	TRBV28	NA	TGTGCCAGCAGCAAAGGGGACCTTTTCTACGAGCAGTACTTC	CASSKGDLFYEQYF
TRBD1	TRBJ1-4	TRBV5-1	many	TGCGCCAGCAGCTTGGCCCCACATGGACAGGGAACTAATGAAAAACTGTTTTTT	CASSLAPHGQGTNEKLFF
TRBD1	TRBJ2-2	TRBV28	NA	TGTGCCAGCAGTGCCCCTGGGACAGGGGCTACCGGGGAGCTGTTTTTT	CASSAPGTGATGELFF
NA	TRBJ2-1	TRBV7-6	NA	TGTGCCAGCAGCCCTGGTGGTAGCAGTTATGAGCAGTTCTTC	CASSPGGSSYEQFF
TRBD1	TRBJ2-5	TRBV5-1	NA	TGCGCCAGCAGCTTAGACAGGGGCGTTGTGGAGACCCAGTACTTC	CASSLDRGVVETQYF
NA	TRBJ2-7	TRBV2	NA	TGTGCCAGCAGGCAAAGACGGGACCTCTACGAGCAGTACTTC	CASRQRRDLYEQYF
TRBD1	TRBJ1-3	TRBV10-3	NA	TGTGCCACCTCCCGGCAGGGGGCTCCGGCCGGCTCTGGAAACACCATATATTTT	CATSRQGAPAGSGNTIYF
TRBD2	TRBJ2-2	TRBV12-3/TRBV12-4	many	TGTGCCAGCAGTTCCCACTTTGAGCGGGGGGGCGCCGGGGAGCTGTTTTTT	CASSSHFERGGAGELFF
TRBD2	TRBJ2-5	TRBV5-6	NA	TGTGCCAGCAGCTTGAACCTGGGACTAGCGGGAGTAGAGACCCAGTACTTC	CASSLNLGLAGVETQYF
NA	TRBJ1-6	TRBV18	NA	TGTGCCAGCTCACCCGACAAAGGTTCACCCCTCCACTTT	CASSPDKGSPLHF